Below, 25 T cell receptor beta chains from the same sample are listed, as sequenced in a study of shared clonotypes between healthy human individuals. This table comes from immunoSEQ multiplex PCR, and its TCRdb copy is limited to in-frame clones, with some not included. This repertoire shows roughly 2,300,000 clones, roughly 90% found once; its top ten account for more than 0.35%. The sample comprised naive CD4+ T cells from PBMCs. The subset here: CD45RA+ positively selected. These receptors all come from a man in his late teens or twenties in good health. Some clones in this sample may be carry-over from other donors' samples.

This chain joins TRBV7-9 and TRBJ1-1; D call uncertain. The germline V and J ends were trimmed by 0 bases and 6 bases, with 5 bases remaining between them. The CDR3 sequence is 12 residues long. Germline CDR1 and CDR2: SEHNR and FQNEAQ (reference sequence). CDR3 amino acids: CASSLARSEAFF. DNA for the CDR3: TGTGCCAGCAGCTTAGCGCGCTCTGAAGCTTTCTTT.

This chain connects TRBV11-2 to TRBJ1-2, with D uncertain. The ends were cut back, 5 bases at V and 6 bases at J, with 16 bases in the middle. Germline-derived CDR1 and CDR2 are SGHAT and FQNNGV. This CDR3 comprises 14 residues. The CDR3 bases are TGTGCCAGCAGCCAGACGGGAGTCAAGAATGGCTACACCTTC. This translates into CASSQTGVKNGYTF.

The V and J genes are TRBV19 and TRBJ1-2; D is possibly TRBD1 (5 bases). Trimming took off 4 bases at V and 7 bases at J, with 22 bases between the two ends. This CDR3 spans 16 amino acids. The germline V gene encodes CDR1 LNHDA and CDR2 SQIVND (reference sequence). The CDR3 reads CASSTDHPGTRSGYTF. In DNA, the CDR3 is TGTGCCAGTAGTACAGATCACCCCGGGACGCGAAGTGGCTACACCTTC. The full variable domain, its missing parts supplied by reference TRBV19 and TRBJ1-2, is DGGITQSPKYLFRKEGQNVTLSCEQNLNHDAMYWYRQDPGQGLRLIYYSQIVNDFQKGDIAEGYSVSREKKESFPLTVTSAQKNPTAFYLCASSTDHPGTRSGYTFGSGTRLTVV.

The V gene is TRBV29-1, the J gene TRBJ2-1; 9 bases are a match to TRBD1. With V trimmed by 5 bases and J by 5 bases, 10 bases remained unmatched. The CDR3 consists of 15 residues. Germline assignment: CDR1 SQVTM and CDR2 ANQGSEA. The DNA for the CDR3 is TGCAGCGTTAAAACCGGGACAGGGCTACACAATGAGCAGTTCTTC. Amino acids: CSVKTGTGLHNEQFF.

CDR3 sequence: CASRLPEGFANTIYF. CDR3 sequence (DNA): TGTGCAAGTCGCTTACCCGAGGGTTTTGCGAACACCATATATTTT. V usage is TRBV12-2 and J usage is TRBJ1-3. TRBV12-2 is designated a pseudogene. The CDR3 length is 15 residues.

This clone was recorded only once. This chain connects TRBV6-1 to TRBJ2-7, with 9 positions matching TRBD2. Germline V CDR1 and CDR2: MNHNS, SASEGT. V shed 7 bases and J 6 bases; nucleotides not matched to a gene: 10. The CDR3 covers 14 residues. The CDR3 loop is CASIKAGGPFEQYF. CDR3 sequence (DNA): TGTGCCAGCATTAAAGCGGGAGGCCCCTTCGAGCAGTACTTC.

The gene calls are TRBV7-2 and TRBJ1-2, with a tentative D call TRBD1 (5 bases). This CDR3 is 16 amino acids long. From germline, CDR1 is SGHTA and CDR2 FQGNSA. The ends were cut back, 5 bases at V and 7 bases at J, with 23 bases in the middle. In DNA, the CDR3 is TGTGCCAGCAGCCCAGGCATCGGGGCGCAGGCCCTTGGCTACACCTTC. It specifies CASSPGIGAQALGYTF.

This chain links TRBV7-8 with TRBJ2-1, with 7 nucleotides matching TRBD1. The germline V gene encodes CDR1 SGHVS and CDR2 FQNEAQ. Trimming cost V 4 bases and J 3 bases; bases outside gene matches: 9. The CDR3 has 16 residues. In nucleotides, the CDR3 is TGTGCCAGCAGCTCAGTTACAGGGGCCCGCTACAATGAGCAGTTCTTC. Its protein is CASSSVTGARYNEQFF.

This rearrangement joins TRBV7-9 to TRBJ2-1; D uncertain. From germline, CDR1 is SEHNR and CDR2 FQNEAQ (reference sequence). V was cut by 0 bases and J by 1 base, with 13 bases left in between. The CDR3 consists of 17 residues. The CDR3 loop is CASSLARGFRSYNEQFF. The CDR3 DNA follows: TGTGCCAGCAGCTTAGCGCGTGGATTTAGGTCCTACAATGAGCAGTTCTTC.

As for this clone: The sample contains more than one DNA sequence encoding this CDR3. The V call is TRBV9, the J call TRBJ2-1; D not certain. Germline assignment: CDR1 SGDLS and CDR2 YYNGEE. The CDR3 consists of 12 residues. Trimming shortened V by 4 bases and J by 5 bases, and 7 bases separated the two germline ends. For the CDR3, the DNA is TGTGCCAGCAGCCCTGGTGACAATGAGCAGTTCTTC. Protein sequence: CASSPGDNEQFF.

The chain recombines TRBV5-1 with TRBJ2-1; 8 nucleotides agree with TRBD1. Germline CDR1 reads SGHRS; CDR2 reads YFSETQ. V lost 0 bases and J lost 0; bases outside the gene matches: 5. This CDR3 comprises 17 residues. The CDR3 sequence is CASSLATGGYSYNEQFF. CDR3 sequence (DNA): TGCGCCAGCAGCTTGGCCACAGGGGGGTACTCCTACAATGAGCAGTTCTTC. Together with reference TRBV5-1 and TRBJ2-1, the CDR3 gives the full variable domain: KAGVTQTPRYLIKTRGQQVTLSCSPISGHRSVSWYQQTPGQGLQFLFEYFSETQRNKGNFPGRFSGRQFSNSRSEMNVSTLELGDSALYLCASSLATGGYSYNEQFFGPGTRLTVL.

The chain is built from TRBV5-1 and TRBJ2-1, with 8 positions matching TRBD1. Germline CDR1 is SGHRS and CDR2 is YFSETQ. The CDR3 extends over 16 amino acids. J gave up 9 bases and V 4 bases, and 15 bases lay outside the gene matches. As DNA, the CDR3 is TGCGCCAGCAGCCAACAAATAGGACAGGGCTGGGGTGAGCAGTTCTTC. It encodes CASSQQIGQGWGEQFF.

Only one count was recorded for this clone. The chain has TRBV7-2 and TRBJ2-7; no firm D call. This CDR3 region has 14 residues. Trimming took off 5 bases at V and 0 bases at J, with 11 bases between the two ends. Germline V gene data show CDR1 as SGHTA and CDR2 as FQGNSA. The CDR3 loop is CASSRPPGSYEQYF. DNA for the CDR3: TGTGCCAGCAGCCGCCCCCCTGGCTCCTACGAGCAGTACTTC.

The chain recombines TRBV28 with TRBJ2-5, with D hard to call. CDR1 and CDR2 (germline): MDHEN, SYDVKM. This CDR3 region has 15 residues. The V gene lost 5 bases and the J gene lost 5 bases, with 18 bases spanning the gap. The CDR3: CASSLSGFSGETQYF. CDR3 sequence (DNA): TGTGCCAGCAGTCTATCAGGCTTTTCTGGGGAGACCCAGTACTTC.

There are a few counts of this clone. CDR3 region: CASSWDSMNTEAFF. CDR3 coding DNA: TGTGCCAGCAGTTGGGACAGCATGAACACTGAAGCTTTCTTT. The V and J genes are TRBV27 and TRBJ1-1, with TRBD1 matching over 7 bases. Losses at the gene ends were 4 bases for V and 0 bases for J; bases not matched to a gene: 2. This CDR3 has 14 residues. In germline, CDR1 is MNHEY, CDR2 SMNVEV (reference sequence).

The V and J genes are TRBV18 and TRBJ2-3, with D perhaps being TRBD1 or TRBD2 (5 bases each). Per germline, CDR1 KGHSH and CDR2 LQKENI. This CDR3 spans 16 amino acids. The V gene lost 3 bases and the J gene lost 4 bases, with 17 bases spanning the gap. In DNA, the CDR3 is TGTGCCAGCTCACCCGTTGGGGGAATGAGAGCAGATACGCAGTATTTT. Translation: CASSPVGGMRADTQYF.

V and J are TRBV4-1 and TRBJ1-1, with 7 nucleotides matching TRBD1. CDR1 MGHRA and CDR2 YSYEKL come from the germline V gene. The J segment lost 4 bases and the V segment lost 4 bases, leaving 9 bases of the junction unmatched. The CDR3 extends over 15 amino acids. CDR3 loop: CASSLLRQGITEAFF. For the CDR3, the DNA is TGCGCCAGCAGCCTCCTTCGACAGGGAATCACTGAAGCTTTCTTT.

Written as DNA, the CDR3 is TGCGCCAGCAGCTTGGGTAGCGGGGACTTCACAGATACGCAGTATTTT. Encoded protein: CASSLGSGDFTDTQYF. This chain connects TRBV5-1 to TRBJ2-3, with 8 bases fitting TRBD2. Looked up from germline, CDR1 is SGHRS and CDR2 is YFSETQ. The length of the CDR3 is 16 residues. Trimming took 0 bases from V and 2 from J; bases not matched to a gene: 5.

CDR3 sequence: CASSVRAGSSGANVLTF. For the CDR3, the DNA is TGTGCCAGCAGCGTGAGAGCAGGAAGCTCTGGGGCCAACGTCCTGACTTTC. The J gene is TRBJ2-6, the V gene TRBV9; D unclear. Germline V gene lookup returns CDR1 SGDLS and CDR2 YYNGEE. The CDR3 has 17 residues. V lost 2 bases, J lost 0 bases, and 12 bases lay in between. Filled out from reference TRBV9 and TRBJ2-6, the complete variable domain reads DSGVTQTPKHLITATGQRVTLRCSPRSGDLSVYWYQQSLDQGLQFLIQYYNGEERAKGNILERFSAQQFPDLHSELNLSSLELGDSALYFCASSVRAGSSGANVLTFGAGSRLTVL.

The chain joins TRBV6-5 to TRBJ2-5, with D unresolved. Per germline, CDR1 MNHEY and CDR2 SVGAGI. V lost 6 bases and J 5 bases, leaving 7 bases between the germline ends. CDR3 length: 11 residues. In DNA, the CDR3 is TGTGCCAGCAGGGTGTCGGAGACCCAGTACTTC. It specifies CASRVSETQYF.

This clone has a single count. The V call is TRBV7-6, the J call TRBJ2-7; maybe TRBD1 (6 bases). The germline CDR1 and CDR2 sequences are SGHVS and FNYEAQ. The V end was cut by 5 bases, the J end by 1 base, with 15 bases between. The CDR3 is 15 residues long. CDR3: CASSQTGKGSYEQYF. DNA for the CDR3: TGTGCCAGCAGCCAAACAGGGAAGGGGTCCTACGAGCAGTACTTC.

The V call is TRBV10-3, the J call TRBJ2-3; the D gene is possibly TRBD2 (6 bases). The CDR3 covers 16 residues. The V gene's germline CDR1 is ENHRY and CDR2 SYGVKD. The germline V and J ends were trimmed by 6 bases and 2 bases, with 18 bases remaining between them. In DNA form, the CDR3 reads TGTGCCATCAGCTCTATTTCGGGAGTATCCACAGATACGCAGTATTTT. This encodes CAISSISGVSTDTQYF.

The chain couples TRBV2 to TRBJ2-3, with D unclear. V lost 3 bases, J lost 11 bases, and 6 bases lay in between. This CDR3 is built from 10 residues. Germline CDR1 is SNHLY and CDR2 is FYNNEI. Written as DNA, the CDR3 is TGTGCCAGCAGTGATGGATGGCAGTATTTT. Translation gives CASSDGWQYF.

CDR3 protein: CASSFRRGELFF. The CDR3 region has the DNA TGTGCCAGCAGCTTTAGGCGCGGGGAGCTGTTTTTT. This chain uses TRBV5-6 with TRBJ2-2; D ambiguous. The CDR3 has 12 amino acids. The germline V and J ends were trimmed by 2 bases and 7 bases, with 6 bases remaining between them. CDR1 and CDR2 (germline): SGHDT, YYEEEE.

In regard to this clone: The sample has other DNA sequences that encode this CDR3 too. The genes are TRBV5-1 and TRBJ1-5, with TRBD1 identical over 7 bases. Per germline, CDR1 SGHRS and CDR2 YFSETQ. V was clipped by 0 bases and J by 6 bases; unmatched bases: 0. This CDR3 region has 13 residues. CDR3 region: CASSLGTGQPQHF. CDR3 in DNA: TGCGCCAGCAGCTTGGGGACAGGTCAGCCCCAGCATTTT.